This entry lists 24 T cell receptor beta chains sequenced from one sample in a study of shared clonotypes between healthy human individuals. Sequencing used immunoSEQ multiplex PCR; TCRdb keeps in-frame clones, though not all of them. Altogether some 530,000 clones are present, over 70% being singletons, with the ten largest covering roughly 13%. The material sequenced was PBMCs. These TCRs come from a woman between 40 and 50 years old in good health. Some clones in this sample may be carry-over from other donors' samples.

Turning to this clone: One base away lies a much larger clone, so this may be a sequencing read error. CDR3 protein: CAGSPDRGPATNEKLFF. The CDR3 DNA reads TGTGCCGGCAGCCCGGACAGGGGACCTGCAACTAATGAAAAACTGTTTTTT. The chain uses TRBV7-2 and TRBJ1-4; 9 positions match TRBD1. This CDR3 has 17 residues. Germline V CDR1 and CDR2: SGHTA, FQGNSA.

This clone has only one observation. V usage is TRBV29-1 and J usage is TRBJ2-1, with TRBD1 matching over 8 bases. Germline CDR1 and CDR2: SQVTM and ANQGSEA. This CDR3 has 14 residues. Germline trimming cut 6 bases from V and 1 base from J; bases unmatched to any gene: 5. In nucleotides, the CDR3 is TGCAGCGTCGGCAGGACAGGGTCCTACAATGAGCAGTTCTTC. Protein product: CSVGRTGSYNEQFF.

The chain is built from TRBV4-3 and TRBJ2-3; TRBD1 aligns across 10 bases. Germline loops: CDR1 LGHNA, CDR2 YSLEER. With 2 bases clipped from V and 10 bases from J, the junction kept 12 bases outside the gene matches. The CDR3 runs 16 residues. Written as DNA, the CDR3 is TGCGCCAGCAGCCAACAGGGGGGGACAGGGGATGGGCCGCAGTATTTT. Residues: CASSQQGGTGDGPQYF.

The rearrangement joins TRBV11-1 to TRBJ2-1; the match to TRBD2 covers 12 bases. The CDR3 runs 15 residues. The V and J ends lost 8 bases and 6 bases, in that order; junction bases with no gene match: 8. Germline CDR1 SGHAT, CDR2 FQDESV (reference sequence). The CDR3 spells CASSYQGLAGNEQFF. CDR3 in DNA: TGTGCCAGCTCCTACCAGGGACTAGCGGGCAATGAGCAGTTCTTC.

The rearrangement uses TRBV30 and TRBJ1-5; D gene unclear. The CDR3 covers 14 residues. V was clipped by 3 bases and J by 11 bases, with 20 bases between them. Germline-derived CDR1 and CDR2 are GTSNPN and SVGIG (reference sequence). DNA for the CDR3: TGTGCCTGGAGCCCCTCCGGGTTGAGTTTGGCCCAGCATTTT. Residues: CAWSPSGLSLAQHF.

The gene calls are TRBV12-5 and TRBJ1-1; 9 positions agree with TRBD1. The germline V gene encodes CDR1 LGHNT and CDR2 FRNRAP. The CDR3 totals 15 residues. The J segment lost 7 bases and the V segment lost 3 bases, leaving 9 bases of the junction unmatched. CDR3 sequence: CASGLEQGAPYEAFF. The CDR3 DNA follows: TGTGCTAGTGGTTTAGAACAGGGGGCCCCTTATGAAGCTTTCTTT.

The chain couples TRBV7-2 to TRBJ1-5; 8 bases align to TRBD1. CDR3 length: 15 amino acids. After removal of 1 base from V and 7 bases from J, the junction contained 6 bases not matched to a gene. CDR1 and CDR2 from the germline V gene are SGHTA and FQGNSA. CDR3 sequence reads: CASSLVGQGGQPQHF. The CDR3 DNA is TGTGCCAGCAGCTTAGTTGGACAGGGCGGGCAGCCCCAGCATTTT. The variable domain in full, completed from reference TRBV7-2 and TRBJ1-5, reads GAGVSQSPSNKVTEKGKDVELRCDPISGHTALYWYRQSLGQGLEFLIYFQGNSAPDKSGLPSDRFSAERTGGSVSTLTIQRTQQEDSAVYLCASSLVGQGGQPQHFGDGTRLSIL.

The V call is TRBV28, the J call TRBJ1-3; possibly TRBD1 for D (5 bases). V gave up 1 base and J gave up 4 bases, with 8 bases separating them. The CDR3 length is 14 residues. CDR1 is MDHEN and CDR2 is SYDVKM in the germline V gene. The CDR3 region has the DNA TGTGCCAGCAGTTTATCCGGGGCCGGAAACACCATATATTTT. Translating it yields CASSLSGAGNTIYF. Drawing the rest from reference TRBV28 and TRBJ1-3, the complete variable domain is DVKVTQSSRYLVKRTGEKVFLECVQDMDHENMFWYRQDPGLGLRLIYFSYDVKMKEKGDIPEGYSVSREKKERFSLILESASTNQTSMYLCASSLSGAGNTIYFGEGSWLTVV.

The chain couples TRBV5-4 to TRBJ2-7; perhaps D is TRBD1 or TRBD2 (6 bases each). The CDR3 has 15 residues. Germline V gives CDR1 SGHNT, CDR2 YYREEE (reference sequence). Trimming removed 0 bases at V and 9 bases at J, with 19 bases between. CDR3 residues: CASSLEGGSPIGQYF. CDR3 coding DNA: TGTGCCAGCAGCTTGGAGGGGGGCTCCCCAATTGGGCAGTACTTC.

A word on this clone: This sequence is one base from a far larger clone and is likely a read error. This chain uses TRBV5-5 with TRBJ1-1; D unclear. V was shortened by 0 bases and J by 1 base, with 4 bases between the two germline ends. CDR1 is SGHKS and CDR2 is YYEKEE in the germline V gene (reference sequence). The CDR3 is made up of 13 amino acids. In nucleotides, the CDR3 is TGTGCCAGCAGCTTGGAACCGAACACTGAAGCTTTCTTT. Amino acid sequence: CASSLEPNTEAFF.

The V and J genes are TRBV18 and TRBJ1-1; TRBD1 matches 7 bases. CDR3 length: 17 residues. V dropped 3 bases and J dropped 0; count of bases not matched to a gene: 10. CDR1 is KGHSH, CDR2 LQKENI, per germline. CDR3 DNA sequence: TGTGCCAGCTCACCCCTGGACAGGATTTCAATGAACACTGAAGCTTTCTTT. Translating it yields CASSPLDRISMNTEAFF.

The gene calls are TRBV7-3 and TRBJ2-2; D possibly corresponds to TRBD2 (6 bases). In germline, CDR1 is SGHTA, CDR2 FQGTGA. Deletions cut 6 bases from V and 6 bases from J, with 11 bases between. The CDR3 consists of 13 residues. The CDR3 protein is CASSPGRSGELFF. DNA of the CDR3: TGTGCCAGCAGTCCGGGGAGGTCCGGGGAGCTGTTTTTT.

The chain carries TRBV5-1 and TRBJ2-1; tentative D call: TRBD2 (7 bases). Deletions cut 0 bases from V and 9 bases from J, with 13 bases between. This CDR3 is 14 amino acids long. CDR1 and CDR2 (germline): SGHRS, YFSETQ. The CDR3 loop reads CASSLEGGAGEQFF. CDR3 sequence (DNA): TGCGCCAGCAGCTTGGAAGGGGGGGCCGGTGAGCAGTTCTTC.

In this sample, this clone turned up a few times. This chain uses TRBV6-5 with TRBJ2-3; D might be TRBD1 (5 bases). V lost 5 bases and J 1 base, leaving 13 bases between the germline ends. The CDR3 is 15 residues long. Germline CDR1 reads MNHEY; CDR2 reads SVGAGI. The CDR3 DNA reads TGTGCCAGCAGTCATAAGACAGAGCGCACAGATACGCAGTATTTT. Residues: CASSHKTERTDTQYF.

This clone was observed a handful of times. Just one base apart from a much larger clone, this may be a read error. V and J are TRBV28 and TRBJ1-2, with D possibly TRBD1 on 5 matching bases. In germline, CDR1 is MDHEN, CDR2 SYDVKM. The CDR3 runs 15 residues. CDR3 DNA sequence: TGTGCCAGCAGTTTAGGTCGGGGCGTAAACTATGGCCACACCTTC. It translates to CASSLGRGVNYGHTF.

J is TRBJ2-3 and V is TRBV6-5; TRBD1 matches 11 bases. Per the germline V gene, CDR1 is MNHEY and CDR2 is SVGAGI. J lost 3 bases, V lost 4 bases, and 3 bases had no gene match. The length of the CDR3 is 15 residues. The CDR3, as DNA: TGTGCCAGCAGTTCAGGACAGGGGGCTACAGATACGCAGTATTTT. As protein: CASSSGQGATDTQYF.

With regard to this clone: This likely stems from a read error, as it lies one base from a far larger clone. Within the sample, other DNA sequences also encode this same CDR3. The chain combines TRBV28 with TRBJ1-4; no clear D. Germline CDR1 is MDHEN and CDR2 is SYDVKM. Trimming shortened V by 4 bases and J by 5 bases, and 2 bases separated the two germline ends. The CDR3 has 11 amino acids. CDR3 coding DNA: TGTGCCAGCAGTTCAAATGAAAAACTGTTTTTT. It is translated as CASSSNEKLFF.

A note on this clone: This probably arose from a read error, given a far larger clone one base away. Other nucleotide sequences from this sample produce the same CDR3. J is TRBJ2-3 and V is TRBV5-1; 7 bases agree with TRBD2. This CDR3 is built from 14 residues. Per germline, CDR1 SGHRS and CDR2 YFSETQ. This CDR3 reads CASTLGGATDTQYF. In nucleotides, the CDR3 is TGCGCCAGCACCCTGGGAGGGGCAACAGATACGCAGTATTTC.

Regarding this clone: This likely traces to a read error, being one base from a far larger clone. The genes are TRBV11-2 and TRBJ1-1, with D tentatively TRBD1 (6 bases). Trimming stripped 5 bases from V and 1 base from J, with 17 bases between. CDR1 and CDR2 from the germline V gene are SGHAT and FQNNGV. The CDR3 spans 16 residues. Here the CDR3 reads CASSPYREYPNTEAFF. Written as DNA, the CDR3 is TGTGCCAGCAGCCCCTACAGGGAGTACCCGAACACTGAAGCTTTCTTT.

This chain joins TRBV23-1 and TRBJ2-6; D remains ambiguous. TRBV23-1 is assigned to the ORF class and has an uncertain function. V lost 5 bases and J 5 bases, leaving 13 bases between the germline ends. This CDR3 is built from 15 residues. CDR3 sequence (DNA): TGCGCCAGCAGTACGCAACAAAGTCGGGCCAACGTCCTGACTTTC. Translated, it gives CASSTQQSRANVLTF.

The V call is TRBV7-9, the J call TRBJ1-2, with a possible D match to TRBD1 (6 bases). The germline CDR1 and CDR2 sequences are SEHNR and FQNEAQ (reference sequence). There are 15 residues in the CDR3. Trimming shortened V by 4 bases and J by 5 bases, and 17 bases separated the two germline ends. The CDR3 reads CASSSTQQQGYGYTF. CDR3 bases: TGTGCCAGCAGCTCCACCCAACAACAGGGTTATGGCTACACCTTC.

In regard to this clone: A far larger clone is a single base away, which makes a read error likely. CDR3 sequence (DNA): TGTGCCAGCAGCTTACCGGGGGCTTGTCAAGAGACCCAGTACTTC. Translating gives CASSLPGACQETQYF. The rearrangement uses TRBV5-4 and TRBJ2-5; D tentatively fits TRBD1 or TRBD2 (6 bases each). From germline, CDR1 is SGHNT and CDR2 YYREEE (reference sequence). CDR3 length equals 15 residues. V shed 2 bases and J shed 2 bases, with 13 bases lying between them.

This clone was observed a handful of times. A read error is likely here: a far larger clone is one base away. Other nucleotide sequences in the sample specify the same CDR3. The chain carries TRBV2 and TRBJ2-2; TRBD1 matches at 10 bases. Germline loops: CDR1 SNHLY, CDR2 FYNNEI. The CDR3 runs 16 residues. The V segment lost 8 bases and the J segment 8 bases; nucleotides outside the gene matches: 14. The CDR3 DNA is TGTGCCAGCTCCGGGACAGGGGTCGGTCTCACTGGGGAGCTGTTTTTT. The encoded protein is CASSGTGVGLTGELFF.

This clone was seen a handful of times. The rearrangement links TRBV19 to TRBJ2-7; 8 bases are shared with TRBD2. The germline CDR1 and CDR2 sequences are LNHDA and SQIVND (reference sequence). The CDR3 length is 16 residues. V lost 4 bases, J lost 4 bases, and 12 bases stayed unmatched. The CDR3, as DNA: TGTGCCAGTAGTACACTCGGCGGGACTAGATCGTACGAGCAGTACTTC. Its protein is CASSTLGGTRSYEQYF. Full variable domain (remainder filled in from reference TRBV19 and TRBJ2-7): DGGITQSPKYLFRKEGQNVTLSCEQNLNHDAMYWYRQDPGQGLRLIYYSQIVNDFQKGDIAEGYSVSREKKESFPLTVTSAQKNPTAFYLCASSTLGGTRSYEQYFGPGTRLTVT.